This paragraph covers one T cell receptor (beta chain) sequence. Its antigen is undetermined. Libraries used 5'RACE template switching adding universal primer site and UMIs. With the 5' RACE reads reprocessed, TCRdb shows one record per CDR3 protein and no DNA. The sample features 150,000 to 170,000 distinct CDR3 sequences, with 30% to 45% in its top ten. CDR3 size: 14 residues. Germline V gene sequence: CDR1 SEHNR, CDR2 FQNEAQ (reference sequence). This entry is derived from a study of T cells expressing NK-cell markers. Background on the study: Beta-chain profiling covered CD3+CD56+NKG2C+, CD3+CD56+NKG2C- and CD3+CD56-NKG2C+ sorted subsets. Serological testing identified seven of the eight sequenced donors as HCMV-seropositive and one as seronegative. Study results and caveats: There were a handful of donors in whom these clonotypes also led the CD3+CD56-NKG2C+ fraction.

The receptor was isolated from a woman aged 50 to 65 in good health. The V call is TRBV7-9, the J call TRBJ2-3; TCRdb's D call, TRBD1, is unchecked because there is no DNA. Sequenced: blood T cells: a sorted CD56 or NKG2C T cell subset, CD4+ or CD8+ T cells, or bulk PBMC T cells (not recorded which). The CDR3 loop reads CASSLLGQIDTQYF.